This TCR beta chain emerged from a study of CD8+ T cells in alopecia areata. Extracted RNA was reverse transcribed into cDNA, the sequencing template. Measured with immunoSEQ multiplex PCR; TCRdb has only the in-frame clones, and not every one. The sample holds around 100,000 clones; around 53% are singletons and the top ten take 10% to 15%. Treatment here: oral pan-JAK inhibitor, 5-10 mg twice daily. From germline, CDR1 is KGHSH and CDR2 LQKENI. The CDR3 has 14 residues. V was pared by 3 bases and J by 5 bases, with 5 bases of the junction left unmatched. This rearrangement joins TRBV18 to TRBJ2-3; 7 positions agree with TRBD1. The receptor comes from a human donor with alopecia areata. The sequencing here drew on CD8+ T cells sorted from blood, taken at week 24, from a patient treated with tofacitinib. The CDR3: CASSPGTVGDTQYF. The CDR3 nucleotides read TGTGCCAGCTCACCTGGGACAGTCGGAGATACGCAGTATTTT. The variable domain in full, with the rest retrieved from reference TRBV18 and TRBJ2-3, is NAGVMQNPRHLVRRRGQEARLRCSPMKGHSHVYWYRQLPEEGLKFMVYLQKENIIDESGMPKERFSAEFPKEGPSILRIQQVVRGDSAAYFCASSPGTVGDTQYFGPGTRLTVL.